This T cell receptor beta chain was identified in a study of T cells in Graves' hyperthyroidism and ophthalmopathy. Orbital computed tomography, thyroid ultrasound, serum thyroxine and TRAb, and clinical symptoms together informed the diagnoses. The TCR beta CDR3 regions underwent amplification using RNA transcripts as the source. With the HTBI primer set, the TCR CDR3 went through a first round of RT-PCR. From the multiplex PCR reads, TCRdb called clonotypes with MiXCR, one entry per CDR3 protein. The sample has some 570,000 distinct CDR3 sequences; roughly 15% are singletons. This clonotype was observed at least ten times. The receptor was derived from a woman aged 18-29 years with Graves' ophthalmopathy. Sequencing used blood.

The CDR3 bases are TGCAGTGCTCCGGGGGGCGGGGGCCGGTACGAGCAGTACTTC. This translates into CSAPGGGGRYEQYF. This sequence joins TRBV20-1 and TRBJ2-7; the D gene is possibly TRBD2 (7 bases). The CDR3 loop spans 14 amino acids. The ends were cut back, 5 bases at V and 4 bases at J, with 18 bases in the middle. Germline assignment: CDR1 DFQATT and CDR2 SNEGSKA (reference sequence).